This TCR beta chain was captured in a study of T cell changes during pregnancy in multiple sclerosis. Method: immunoSEQ multiplex PCR; TCRdb's copy keeps in-frame clones and lacks some. The sample records about 75,000 clones, 75% to 95% being singletons. Trimming cost V 0 bases and J 4 bases, with 9 bases left between them. CDR3 length equals 14 residues. Germline assignment: CDR1 LGHNA and CDR2 YSLEER. J is TRBJ1-1 and V is TRBV4-3; weak D call: TRBD1 (6 bases). This sample comprised CD4+ T cells from peripheral blood mononuclear cells, obtained before pregnancy. This TCR was sampled from a female donor with multiple sclerosis, enrolled in a pregnancy study. The DNA of the CDR3 is TGCGCCAGCAGCCAAGACAGGGGAGTCACTGAAGCTTTCTTT. Amino acid sequence: CASSQDRGVTEAFF.